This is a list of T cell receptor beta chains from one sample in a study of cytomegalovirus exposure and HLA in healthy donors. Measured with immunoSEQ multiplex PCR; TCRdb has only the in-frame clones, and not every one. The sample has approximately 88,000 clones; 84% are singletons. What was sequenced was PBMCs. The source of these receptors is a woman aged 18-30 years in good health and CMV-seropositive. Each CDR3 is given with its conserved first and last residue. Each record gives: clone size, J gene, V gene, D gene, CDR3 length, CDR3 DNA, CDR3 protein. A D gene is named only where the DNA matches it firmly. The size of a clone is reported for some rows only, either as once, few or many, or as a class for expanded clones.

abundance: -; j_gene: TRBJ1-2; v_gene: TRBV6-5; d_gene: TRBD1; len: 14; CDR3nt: TGTGCCAGCAGTCCGACAGGGGGCAACTATGGCTACACCTTC; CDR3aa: CASSPTGGNYGYTF
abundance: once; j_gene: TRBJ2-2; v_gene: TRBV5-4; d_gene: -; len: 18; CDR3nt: TGTGCCAGCAGCTTGGCCGGACGCGGGGGCCCGAACACCGGGGAGCTGTTTTTT; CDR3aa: CASSLAGRGGPNTGELFF
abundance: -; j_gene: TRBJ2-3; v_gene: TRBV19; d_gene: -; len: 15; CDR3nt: TGTGCCAGTAGTTCGGGTCAGGGGTACCCAGATACGCAGTATTTT; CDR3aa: CASSSGQGYPDTQYF
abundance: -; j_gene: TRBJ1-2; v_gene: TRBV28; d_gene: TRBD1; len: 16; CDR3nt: TGTGCCAGCCTGACTGAAATTCAGGGGGCCGGTTATGGCTACACCTTC; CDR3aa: CASLTEIQGAGYGYTF
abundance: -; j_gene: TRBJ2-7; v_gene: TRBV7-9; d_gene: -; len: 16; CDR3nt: TGTGCCAGCAGCCCAACCAGGGGTCTAGCGGCCTACGAGCAGTACTTC; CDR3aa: CASSPTRGLAAYEQYF
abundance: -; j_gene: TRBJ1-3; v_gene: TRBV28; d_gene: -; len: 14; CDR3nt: TGTGCCAGCAGTTTCAGGGCGTCTGGAAACACCATATATTTT; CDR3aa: CASSFRASGNTIYF
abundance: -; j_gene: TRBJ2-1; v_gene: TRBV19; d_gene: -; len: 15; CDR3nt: TGTGCCAGTAGTATAGGGGGGACATTCTACAATGAGCAGTTCTTC; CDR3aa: CASSIGGTFYNEQFF
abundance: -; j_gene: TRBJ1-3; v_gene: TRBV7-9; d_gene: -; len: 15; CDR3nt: TGTGCCAGCAGCTTATACGGTTCCTCTGGAAACACCATATATTTT; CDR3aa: CASSLYGSSGNTIYF
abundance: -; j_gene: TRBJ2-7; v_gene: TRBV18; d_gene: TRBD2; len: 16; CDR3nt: TGTGCCAGCTCAGCGACTAGCGGGGGGACTACCTACGAGCAGTACTTC; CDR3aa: CASSATSGGTTYEQYF
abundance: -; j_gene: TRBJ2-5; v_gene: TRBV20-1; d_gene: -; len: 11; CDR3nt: TGCAGTGCTCCGAGGGGGGAGACCCAGTACTTC; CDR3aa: CSAPRGETQYF
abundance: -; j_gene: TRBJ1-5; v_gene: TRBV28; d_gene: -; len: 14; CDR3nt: TGTGCCAGCACTTTAACAGGGTACAATCAGCCCCAGCATTTT; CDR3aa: CASTLTGYNQPQHF
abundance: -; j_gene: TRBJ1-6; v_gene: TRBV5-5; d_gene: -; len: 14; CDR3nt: TGTGCCAGCAGCGGGCGAGTGATTAATTCACCCCTCCACTTT; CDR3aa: CASSGRVINSPLHF
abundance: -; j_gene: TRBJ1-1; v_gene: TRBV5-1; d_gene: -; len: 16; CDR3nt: TGCGCCAGCAGCTTGCTACAGGGTTGGGTTTTCACTGAAGCTTTCTTT; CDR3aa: CASSLLQGWVFTEAFF
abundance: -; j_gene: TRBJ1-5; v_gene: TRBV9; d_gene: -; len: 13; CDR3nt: TGTGCCAGCAGCGTTGGCCAGGGCCAGCCCCAGCATTTT; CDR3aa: CASSVGQGQPQHF
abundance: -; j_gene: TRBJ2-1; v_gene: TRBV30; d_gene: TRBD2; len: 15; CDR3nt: TGTGCCTGGAGCCGCGGGGGGCCCCTTTACAATGAGCAGTTCTTC; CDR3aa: CAWSRGGPLYNEQFF
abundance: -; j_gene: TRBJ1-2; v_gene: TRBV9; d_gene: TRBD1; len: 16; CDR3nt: TGTGCCAGCAGCACCTCGACAGGGGGAGCTTTTAATGGCTACACCTTC; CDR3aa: CASSTSTGGAFNGYTF
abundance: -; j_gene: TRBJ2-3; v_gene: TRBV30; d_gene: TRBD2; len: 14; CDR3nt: TGTGCCTGGACCAGAACGGGACTAACGAATACGCAGTATTTT; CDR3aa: CAWTRTGLTNTQYF
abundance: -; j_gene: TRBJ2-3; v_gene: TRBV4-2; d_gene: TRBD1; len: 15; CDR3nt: TGTGCCAGCAGCCTCCGGGACAGGGGGTTGGATACGCAGTATTTT; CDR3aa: CASSLRDRGLDTQYF
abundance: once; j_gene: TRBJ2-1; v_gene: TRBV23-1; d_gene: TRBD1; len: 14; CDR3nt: TGCGCCAGCAGATTGGGACAGGGGGCTGAGGAGCAGTTCTTC; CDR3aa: CASRLGQGAEEQFF
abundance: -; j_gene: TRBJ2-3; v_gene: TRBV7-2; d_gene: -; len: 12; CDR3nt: TGTGCCAGCAGCTTATATGGGGCTACGCAGTATTTT; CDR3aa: CASSLYGATQYF
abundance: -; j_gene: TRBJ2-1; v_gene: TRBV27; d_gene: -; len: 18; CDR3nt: TGTGCCAGCAGACCCTCGAAGTTCGGTGGACAGTCCTACAATGAGCAGTTCTTC; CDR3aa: CASRPSKFGGQSYNEQFF
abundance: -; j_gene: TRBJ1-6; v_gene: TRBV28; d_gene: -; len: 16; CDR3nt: TGTGCCACCAGGTCAGAGGAGGTATGGCGTGATTCACCCCTCCACTTT; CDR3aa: CATRSEEVWRDSPLHF
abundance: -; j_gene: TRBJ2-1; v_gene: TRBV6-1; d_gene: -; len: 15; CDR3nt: TGTGCCAGCAGTGAATCGGTAGGGGGTATCGATGAGCAGTTCTTC; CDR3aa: CASSESVGGIDEQFF
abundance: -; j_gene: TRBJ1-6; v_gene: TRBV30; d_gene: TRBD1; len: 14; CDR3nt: TGTGCCTGGAGTGTAGACAGGGGGGGTTCACCCCTCCACTTT; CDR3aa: CAWSVDRGGSPLHF
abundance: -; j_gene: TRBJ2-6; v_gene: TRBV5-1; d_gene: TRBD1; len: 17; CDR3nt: TGCGCCAGCAGTGAGGGACAGGGGGCTTATGGGGCCAACGTCCTGACTTTC; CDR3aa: CASSEGQGAYGANVLTF
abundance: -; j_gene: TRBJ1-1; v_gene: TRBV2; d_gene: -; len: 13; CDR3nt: TGTGCCAGCAGTGTGATGAGGGACACTGAAGCTTTCTTT; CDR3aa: CASSVMRDTEAFF
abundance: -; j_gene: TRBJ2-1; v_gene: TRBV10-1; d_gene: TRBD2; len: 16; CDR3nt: TGCGCCAGCAGTGAGTCCGAAAGACTAGCAGGGAATGAGCAGTTCTTC; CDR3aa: CASSESERLAGNEQFF
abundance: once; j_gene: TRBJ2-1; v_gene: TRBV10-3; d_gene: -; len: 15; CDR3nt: TGTGCCATCAGTGAGTCCCTCGGGGGTGAGAATGAGCAGTTCTTC; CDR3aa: CAISESLGGENEQFF
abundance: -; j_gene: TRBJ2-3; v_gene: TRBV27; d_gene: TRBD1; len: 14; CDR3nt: TGTGCCAGCAGACAGGGGGCCCGCACAGATACGCAGTATTTT; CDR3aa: CASRQGARTDTQYF
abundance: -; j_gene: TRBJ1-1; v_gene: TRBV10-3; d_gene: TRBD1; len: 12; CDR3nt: TGTGCCATGGGGGACAGGGAGGAGAGGGCTTTCTTT; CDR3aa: CAMGDREERAFF
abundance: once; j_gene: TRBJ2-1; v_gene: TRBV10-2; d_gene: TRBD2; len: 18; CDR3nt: TGCGCCAGCAGTCGCGACGGGGGGGCCATCCCTTTGACGAATGAGCAGTTCTTC; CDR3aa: CASSRDGGAIPLTNEQFF
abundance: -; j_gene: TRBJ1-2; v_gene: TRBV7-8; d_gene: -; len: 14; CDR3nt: TGTGCCAGCAGCTTGGACAGTAAAGGTCTCGGCTACACCTTC; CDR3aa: CASSLDSKGLGYTF
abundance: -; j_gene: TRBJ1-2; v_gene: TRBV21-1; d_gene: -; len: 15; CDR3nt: TGTGCCAGCAGCAAGAGCGTGGGGGGGCGATTCGGCTACACCTTC; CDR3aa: CASSKSVGGRFGYTF
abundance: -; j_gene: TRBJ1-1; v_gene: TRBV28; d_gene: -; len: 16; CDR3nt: TGTGCCAGCAGTCTCAACCGGCGGGACCTGAACACTGAAGCTTTCTTT; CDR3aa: CASSLNRRDLNTEAFF
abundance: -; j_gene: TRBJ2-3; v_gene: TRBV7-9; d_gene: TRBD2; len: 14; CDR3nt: TGTGCCTCCGGGAGGGGGGCCAACACAGATACGCAGTATTTT; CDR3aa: CASGRGANTDTQYF
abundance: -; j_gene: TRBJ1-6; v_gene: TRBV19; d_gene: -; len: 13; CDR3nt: TGTGCCAGTAGTCCCCCGACAGTCTTGGCCCTCCACTTT; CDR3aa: CASSPPTVLALHF
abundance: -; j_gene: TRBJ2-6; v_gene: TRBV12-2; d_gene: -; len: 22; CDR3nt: TGTGCAAGTCGCTCCTCGCCCGGACAGGGAGAGGGCGTTTACTCTGGGGCCAACGTCCTGACTTTC; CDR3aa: CASRSSPGQGEGVYSGANVLTF
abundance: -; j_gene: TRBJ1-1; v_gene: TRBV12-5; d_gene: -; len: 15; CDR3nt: TGTGCTAGTGGTACCTCACAGGGAGTGAACACTGAAGCTTTCTTT; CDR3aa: CASGTSQGVNTEAFF
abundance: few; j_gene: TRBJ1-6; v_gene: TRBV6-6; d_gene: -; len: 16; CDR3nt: TGTGCCAGCAGGTCCGAAGAGGCGTCCTATAATTCACCCCTCCACTTT; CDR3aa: CASRSEEASYNSPLHF
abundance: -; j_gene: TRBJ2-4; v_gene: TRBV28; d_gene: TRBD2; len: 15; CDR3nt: TGTGCCAGCAGCACAGAGCGGGGGGCAAGGAACATTCAGTACTTC; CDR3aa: CASSTERGARNIQYF
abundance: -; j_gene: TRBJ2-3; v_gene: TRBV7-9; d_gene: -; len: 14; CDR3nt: TGTGCCAGCAGCTTAGTCGCTAGCTCAGATACGCAGTATTTT; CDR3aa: CASSLVASSDTQYF
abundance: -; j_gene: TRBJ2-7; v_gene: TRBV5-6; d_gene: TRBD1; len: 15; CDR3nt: TGTGCCAGCAGCCAAGACGGGACAGGGAACTACGAGCAGTACTTC; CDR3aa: CASSQDGTGNYEQYF
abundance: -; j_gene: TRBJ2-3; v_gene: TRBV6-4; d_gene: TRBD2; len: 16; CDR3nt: TGTGCCAGCAGTGACTCTTGGCGGGGGAGCACAGATACGCAGTATTTT; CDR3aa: CASSDSWRGSTDTQYF
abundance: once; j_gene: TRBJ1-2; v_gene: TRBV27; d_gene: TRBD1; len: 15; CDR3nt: TGTGCCAGGCGTTTCGGCACAGGGGTCATAGATGGCTACACCTTC; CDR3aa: CARRFGTGVIDGYTF
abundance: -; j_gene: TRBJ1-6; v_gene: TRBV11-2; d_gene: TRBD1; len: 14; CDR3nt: TGTGCCAGCAGCCCTGGGGACAGAAATTCACCCCTCCACTTT; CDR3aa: CASSPGDRNSPLHF
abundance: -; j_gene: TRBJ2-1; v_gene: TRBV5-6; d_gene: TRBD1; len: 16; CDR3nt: TGTGCCAGCAGCTTGGGGACAGGCTACCCCTACAATGAGCAGTTCTTC; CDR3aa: CASSLGTGYPYNEQFF
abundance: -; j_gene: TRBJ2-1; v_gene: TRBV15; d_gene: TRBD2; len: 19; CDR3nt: TGTGCCACCAGCAGAGCTCTGCGGGGGGGCATTTGGCTTAATGGTGAGCAGTTCTTC; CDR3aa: CATSRALRGGIWLNGEQFF
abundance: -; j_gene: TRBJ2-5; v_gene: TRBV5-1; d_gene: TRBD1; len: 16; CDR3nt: TGCGCCAGCAGCTTGGGGGACAGGGGAAGAGGAGAGACCCAGTACTTC; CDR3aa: CASSLGDRGRGETQYF
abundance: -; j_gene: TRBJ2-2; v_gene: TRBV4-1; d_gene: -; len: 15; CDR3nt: TGCGCCAGCAGCCAAGAAGGGGCAGGGCACGGGGAGCTGTTTTTT; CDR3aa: CASSQEGAGHGELFF
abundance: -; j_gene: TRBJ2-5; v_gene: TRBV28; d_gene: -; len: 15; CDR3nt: TGTGCCAGCAGTCTTACAGGCATTACCCAAGAGACCCAGTACTTC; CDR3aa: CASSLTGITQETQYF
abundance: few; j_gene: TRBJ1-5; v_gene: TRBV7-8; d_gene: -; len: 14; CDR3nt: TGTGCCAGCAGGCAGGGTAGGCACAGCCAGCCCCAGCATTTT; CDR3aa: CASRQGRHSQPQHF
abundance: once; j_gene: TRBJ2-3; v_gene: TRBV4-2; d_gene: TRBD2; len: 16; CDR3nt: TGTGCCAGCACCCTCGGGGGAGGGGAAGGGACAGATACGCAGTATTTT; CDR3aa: CASTLGGGEGTDTQYF
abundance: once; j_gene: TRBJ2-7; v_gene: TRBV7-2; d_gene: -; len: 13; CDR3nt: TGTGCCAGCAGCTTCGATGCAGGGAGGGAGCAGTACTTC; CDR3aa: CASSFDAGREQYF
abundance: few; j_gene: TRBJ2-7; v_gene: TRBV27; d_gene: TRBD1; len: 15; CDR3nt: TGTGCCAGCACTCCTTCGGGACAGCCCTCCGCCGAGCAGTACTTC; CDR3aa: CASTPSGQPSAEQYF